Each of the 14 T cell receptor beta chains below was sequenced from the same sample in a study of CD8 T cells in Susac syndrome. cDNA came from about 0.5 to 1 ug RNA primed by random hexamers. TCRdb reanalysed the immunoSEQ multiplex PCR reads using MiXCR and keeps one entry per CDR3 protein. The sample lists a few hundred thousand distinct CDR3 sequences; roughly 92% were seen once. The sample consisted of CD8+ T cells from PBMCs. Every receptor here comes from a human donor with multiple sclerosis.

This chain joins TRBV15 and TRBJ1-5; D may be TRBD1 (5 bases). The CDR3 length is 14 residues. V gave up 9 bases and J gave up 5 bases, with 17 bases separating them. Germline-derived CDR1 and CDR2 are LNHNV and YYDKDF (reference sequence). The CDR3 sequence: CATTERLSHQPQHF. CDR3 DNA sequence: TGTGCCACGACAGAACGACTATCCCATCAGCCCCAGCATTTT.

The gene calls are TRBV19 and TRBJ2-3, with 7 bases fitting TRBD2. CDR1 is LNHDA, CDR2 SQIVND, per germline (reference sequence). The CDR3 has 14 residues. Trimming cost V 1 base and J 6 bases; bases outside gene matches: 4. The CDR3 region is CASSIVGSGDTQYF. CDR3 DNA sequence: TGTGCCAGTAGTATAGTTGGTAGCGGGGATACGCAGTATTTT.

This rearrangement joins TRBV7-2 to TRBJ2-5; the match to TRBD2 covers 7 bases. This CDR3 is built from 18 residues. J gave up 0 bases and V 2 bases, and 12 bases lay outside the gene matches. Germline CDR1 is SGHTA and CDR2 is FQGNSA. The CDR3 nucleotides read TGTGCCAGCAGCTTAACACCTTGGGGGGAGGGAGACCAAGAGACCCAGTACTTC. Its translation: CASSLTPWGEGDQETQYF.

This chain connects TRBV12-3 or TRBV12-4 to TRBJ1-1, with TRBD1 as a possible D gene (6 bases). The CDR3 is 15 residues long. V lost 2 bases and J 2 bases, leaving 12 bases between the germline ends. The CDR3 DNA is TGTGCCAGCAGTTTATGGGCAGGGGAAAACACTGAAGCTTTCTTT. Translating it yields CASSLWAGENTEAFF.

V usage is TRBV28 and J usage is TRBJ2-5, with D unclear. Germline V gene data show CDR1 as MDHEN and CDR2 as SYDVKM. V lost 7 bases and J lost 10, with 16 bases in between. This CDR3 comprises 12 residues. The CDR3 bases are TGTGCCAGCACCTCCGAATCAAGCGACCAGTACTTC. Its protein product is CASTSESSDQYF.

The chain couples TRBV16 to TRBJ2-3; 8 bases line up with TRBD1. The CDR3 is 15 amino acids. Germline values: CDR1 KGHSY, CDR2 FQNENV. V lost 3 bases and J lost 4; bases outside the gene matches: 6. CDR3 protein: CASSQLTGVADTQYF. CDR3 nucleotide sequence: TGTGCCAGCAGCCAGCTGACAGGGGTGGCAGATACGCAGTATTTT.

The chain is built from TRBV6-1 and TRBJ2-5, with 8 positions matching TRBD1. CDR3 size: 15 residues. V shed 6 bases, J shed 5 bases, and the junction held 11 bases outside the gene matches. CDR1 MNHNS and CDR2 SASEGT come from the germline V gene. The CDR3 sequence is CASSPGTGGLETQYF. The CDR3 region has the DNA TGTGCCAGCAGCCCCGGGACAGGAGGTTTGGAGACCCAGTACTTC.

This chain links TRBV19 with TRBJ2-4; possible D gene TRBD1, 6 bases. V was clipped by 8 bases and J by 0 bases, with 20 bases between them. This CDR3 is built from 17 residues. CDR1 LNHDA and CDR2 SQIVND come from the germline V gene (reference sequence). This CDR3 is CASGGRVPTIAKNIQYF. The DNA for the CDR3 is TGTGCCAGTGGGGGCAGGGTCCCCACTATAGCCAAAAACATTCAGTACTTC.

The chain links TRBV4-1 to TRBJ2-7; TRBD2 aligns across 9 bases. This CDR3 is 15 amino acids long. Per germline, CDR1 MGHRA and CDR2 YSYEKL. Germline trimming cut 1 base from V and 1 base from J; bases unmatched to any gene: 2. The CDR3 DNA reads as TGCGCCAGCAGCCAAGGTAGCGGGAGATCCTACGAGCAGTACTTC. Translating gives CASSQGSGRSYEQYF.

This chain joins TRBV7-9 and TRBJ2-1; TRBD2 matches 8 bases. The V gene's germline CDR1 is SEHNR and CDR2 FQNEAQ (reference sequence). The J segment lost 5 bases and the V segment lost 8 bases, leaving 5 bases of the junction unmatched. The CDR3 runs 13 residues. The CDR3 region is CASQRGPNNEQFF. In DNA form, the CDR3 reads TGTGCCAGCCAGCGGGGGCCCAACAATGAGCAGTTCTTC.

The CDR3 here is CASSLVGSSYEQYF. The CDR3 DNA reads as TGTGCCAGCAGTTTAGTAGGGTCCTCCTACGAGCAGTACTTC. The rearrangement joins TRBV12-3 or TRBV12-4 to TRBJ2-7; unclear D gene. CDR3 length equals 14 residues. With 1 base removed from V and 0 bases from J, the gap between germline ends came to 7 bases.

This sequence joins TRBV2 and TRBJ2-5; D is perhaps TRBD1 (5 bases). Trimming took off 6 bases at V and 0 bases at J, with 17 bases between the two ends. From germline, CDR1 is SNHLY and CDR2 FYNNEI. The CDR3 totals 16 residues. The CDR3 loop reads CASRHVRAKYQETQYF. The CDR3 DNA reads as TGTGCCAGCAGACATGTCAGGGCAAAATACCAAGAGACCCAGTACTTC.

This chain connects TRBV27 to TRBJ2-7; 11 bases agree with TRBD1. Germline V CDR1 and CDR2: MNHEY, SMNVEV (reference sequence). Trimming cost V 2 bases and J 3 bases; bases outside gene matches: 3. This CDR3 contains 15 residues. The DNA for the CDR3 is TGTGCCAGCAGTTTAGAGGGACAGGGGGGCTACGAGCAGTACTTC. Translation gives CASSLEGQGGYEQYF.

The chain is built from TRBV6-2 or TRBV6-3 and TRBJ2-3; the D is unclear. The CDR3 runs 13 residues. Looked up from germline, CDR1 is MNHEY and CDR2 is SVGEGT. Trimming left V 0 bases short and J 6 bases short, with 7 bases between. The CDR3 DNA sequence: TGTGCCAGCAGTTACTCCGACCGGGATACGCAGTATTTT. As protein: CASSYSDRDTQYF.